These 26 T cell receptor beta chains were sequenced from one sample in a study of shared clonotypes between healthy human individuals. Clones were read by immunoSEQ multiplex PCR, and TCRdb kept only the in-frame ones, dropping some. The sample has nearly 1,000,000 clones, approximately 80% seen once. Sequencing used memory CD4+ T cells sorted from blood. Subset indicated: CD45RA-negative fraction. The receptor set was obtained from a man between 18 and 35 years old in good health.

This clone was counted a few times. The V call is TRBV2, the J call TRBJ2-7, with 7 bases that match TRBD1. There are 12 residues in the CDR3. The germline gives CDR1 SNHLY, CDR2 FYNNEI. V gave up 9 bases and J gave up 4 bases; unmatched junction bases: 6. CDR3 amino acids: CASCRQGYEQYF. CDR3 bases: TGTGCCAGTTGTCGACAGGGTTACGAGCAGTACTTC.

The CDR3 spells CASRKRGATDTQYF. Written as DNA, the CDR3 is TGTGCCAGCAGAAAACGGGGGGCCACAGATACGCAGTATTTT. This sequence joins TRBV27 and TRBJ2-3, with D tentatively TRBD2 (7 bases). This CDR3 contains 14 residues. Trimming shortened V by 6 bases and J by 2 bases, and 12 bases separated the two germline ends. The germline V gene has CDR1 MNHEY and CDR2 SMNVEV (reference sequence).

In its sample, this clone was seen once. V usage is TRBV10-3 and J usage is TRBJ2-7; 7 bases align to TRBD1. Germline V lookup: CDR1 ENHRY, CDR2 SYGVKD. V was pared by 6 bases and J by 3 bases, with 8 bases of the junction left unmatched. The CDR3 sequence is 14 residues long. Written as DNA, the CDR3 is TGTGCCATCAGATCCGACAGGGACAGCTACGAGCAGTACTTC. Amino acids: CAIRSDRDSYEQYF.

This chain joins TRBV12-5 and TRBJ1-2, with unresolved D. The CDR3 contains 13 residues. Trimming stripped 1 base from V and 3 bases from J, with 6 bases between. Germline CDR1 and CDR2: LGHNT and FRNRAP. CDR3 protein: CASGLGRDYGYTF. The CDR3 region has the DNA TGTGCTAGTGGTTTGGGACGGGACTATGGCTACACCTTC. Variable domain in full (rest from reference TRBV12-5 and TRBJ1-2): DARVTQTPRHKVTEMGQEVTMRCQPILGHNTVFWYRQTMMQGLELLAYFRNRAPLDDSGMPKDRFSAEMPDATLATLKIQPSEPRDSAVYFCASGLGRDYGYTFGSGTRLTVV.

CDR3 protein: CASSVGSIQTYQETQYF. Written as DNA, the CDR3 is TGCGCCAGCAGCGTGGGTAGCATCCAGACGTACCAAGAGACCCAGTACTTC. The chain links TRBV5-1 to TRBJ2-5, with D uncertain. V dropped 4 bases and J dropped 0 bases, with 19 bases sitting between them. The CDR3 runs to 17 residues. CDR1 is SGHRS, CDR2 YFSETQ, per germline.

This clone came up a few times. CDR3 DNA sequence: TGCAGCGTTGAATTGACAGCCTCAAGCTCCTACGAGCAGTACTTC. Residues: CSVELTASSSYEQYF. The J gene is TRBJ2-7, the V gene TRBV29-1; D possibly corresponds to TRBD1 (5 bases). Trimming took 2 bases from V and 0 from J, leaving 14 bases between them. CDR1 and CDR2 from the germline V gene are SQVTM and ANQGSEA. CDR3 length equals 15 residues.

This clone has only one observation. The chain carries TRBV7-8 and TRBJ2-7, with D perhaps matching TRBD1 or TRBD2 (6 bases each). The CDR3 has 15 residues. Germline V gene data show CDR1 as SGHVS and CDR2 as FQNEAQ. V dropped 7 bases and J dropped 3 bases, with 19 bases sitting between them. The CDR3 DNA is TGTGCCAGCACTACCTCGGGGGCTACTGTCTACGAGCAGTACTTC. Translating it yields CASTTSGATVYEQYF.

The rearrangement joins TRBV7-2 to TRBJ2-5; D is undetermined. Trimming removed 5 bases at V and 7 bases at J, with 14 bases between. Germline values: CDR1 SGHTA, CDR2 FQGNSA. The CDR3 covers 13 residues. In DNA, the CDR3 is TGTGCCAGCAGCACGGACCCTCTAGGGACCCAGTACTTC. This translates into CASSTDPLGTQYF.

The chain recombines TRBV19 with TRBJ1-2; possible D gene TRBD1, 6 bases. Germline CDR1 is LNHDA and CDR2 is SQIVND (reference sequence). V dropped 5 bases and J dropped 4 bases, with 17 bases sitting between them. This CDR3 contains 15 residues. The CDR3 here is CASSETGRVSYGYTF. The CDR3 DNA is TGTGCCAGTAGTGAAACAGGGAGGGTATCCTATGGCTACACCTTC. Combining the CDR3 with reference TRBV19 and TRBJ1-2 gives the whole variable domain DGGITQSPKYLFRKEGQNVTLSCEQNLNHDAMYWYRQDPGQGLRLIYYSQIVNDFQKGDIAEGYSVSREKKESFPLTVTSAQKNPTAFYLCASSETGRVSYGYTFGSGTRLTVV.

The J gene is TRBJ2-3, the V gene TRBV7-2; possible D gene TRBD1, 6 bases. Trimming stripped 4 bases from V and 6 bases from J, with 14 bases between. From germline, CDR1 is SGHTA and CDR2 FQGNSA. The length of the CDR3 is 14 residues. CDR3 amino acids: CASSSDRQRDTQYF. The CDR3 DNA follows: TGTGCCAGCAGCTCCGACAGGCAACGCGATACGCAGTATTTT.

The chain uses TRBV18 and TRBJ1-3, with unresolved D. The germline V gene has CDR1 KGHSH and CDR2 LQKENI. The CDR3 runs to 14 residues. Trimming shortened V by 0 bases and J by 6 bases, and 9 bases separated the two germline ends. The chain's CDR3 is CASSPPLQENTIYF. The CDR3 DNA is TGTGCCAGCTCACCACCACTGCAGGAAAACACCATATATTTT.

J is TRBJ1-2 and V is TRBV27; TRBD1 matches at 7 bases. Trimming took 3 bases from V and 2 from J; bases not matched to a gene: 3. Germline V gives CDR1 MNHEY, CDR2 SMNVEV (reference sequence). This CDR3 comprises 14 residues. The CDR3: CASSFLTGNYGYTF. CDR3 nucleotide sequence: TGTGCCAGCAGTTTTCTGACAGGGAACTATGGCTACACCTTC.

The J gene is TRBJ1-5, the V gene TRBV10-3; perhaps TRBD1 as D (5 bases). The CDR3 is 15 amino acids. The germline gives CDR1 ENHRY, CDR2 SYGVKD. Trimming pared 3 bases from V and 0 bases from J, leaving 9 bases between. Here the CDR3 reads CAISDWDYSNQPQHF. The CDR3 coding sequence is TGTGCCATCAGTGATTGGGACTATAGCAATCAGCCCCAGCATTTT.

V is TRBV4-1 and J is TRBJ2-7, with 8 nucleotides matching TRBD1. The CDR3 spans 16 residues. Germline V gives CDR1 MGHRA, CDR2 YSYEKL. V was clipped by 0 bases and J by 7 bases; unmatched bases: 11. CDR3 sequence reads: CASSQDWRTGYGEQYF. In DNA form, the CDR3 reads TGCGCCAGCAGCCAAGATTGGCGGACAGGGTACGGGGAGCAGTACTTC.

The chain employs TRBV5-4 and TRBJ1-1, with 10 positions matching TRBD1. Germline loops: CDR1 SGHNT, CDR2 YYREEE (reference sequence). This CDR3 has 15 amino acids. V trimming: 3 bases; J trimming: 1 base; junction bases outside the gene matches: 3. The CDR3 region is CASSSRTGGNTEAFF. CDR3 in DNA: TGTGCCAGCAGCTCCCGGACAGGGGGGAACACTGAAGCTTTCTTT.

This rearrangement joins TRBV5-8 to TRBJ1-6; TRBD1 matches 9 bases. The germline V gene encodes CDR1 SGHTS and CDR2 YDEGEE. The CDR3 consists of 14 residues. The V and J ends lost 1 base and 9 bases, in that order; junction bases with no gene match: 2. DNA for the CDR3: TGTGCCAGCAGCTTGACAGGGGGCCGTTCACCCCTCCACTTT. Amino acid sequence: CASSLTGGRSPLHF.

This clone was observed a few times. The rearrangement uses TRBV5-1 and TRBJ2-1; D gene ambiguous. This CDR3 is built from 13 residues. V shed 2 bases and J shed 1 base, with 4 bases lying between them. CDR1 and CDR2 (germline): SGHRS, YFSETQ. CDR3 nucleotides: TGCGCCAGCAGCTTTCAGTCCTACAATGAGCAGTTCTTC. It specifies CASSFQSYNEQFF.

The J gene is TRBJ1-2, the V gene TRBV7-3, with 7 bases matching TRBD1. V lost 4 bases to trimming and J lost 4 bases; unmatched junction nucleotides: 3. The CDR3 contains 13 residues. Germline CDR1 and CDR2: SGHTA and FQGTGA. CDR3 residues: CASSYGTAYGYTF. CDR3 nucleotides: TGTGCCAGCAGCTACGGGACAGCCTATGGCTACACCTTC.

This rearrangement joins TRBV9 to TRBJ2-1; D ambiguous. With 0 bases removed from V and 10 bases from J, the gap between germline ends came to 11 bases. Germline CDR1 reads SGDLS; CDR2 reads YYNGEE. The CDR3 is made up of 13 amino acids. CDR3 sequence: CASSVDGVREQFF. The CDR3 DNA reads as TGTGCCAGCAGCGTAGATGGGGTAAGGGAGCAGTTCTTC. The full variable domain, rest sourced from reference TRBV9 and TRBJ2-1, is DSGVTQTPKHLITATGQRVTLRCSPRSGDLSVYWYQQSLDQGLQFLIQYYNGEERAKGNILERFSAQQFPDLHSELNLSSLELGDSALYFCASSVDGVREQFFGPGTRLTVL.

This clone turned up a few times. In DNA form, the CDR3 reads TGTGCCACCAGCAGAGATAGGGGTGGTCAGCCCCAGCATTTT. Its protein product is CATSRDRGGQPQHF. The genes are TRBV15 and TRBJ1-5; D may be TRBD1 (5 bases). The CDR3 loop spans 14 amino acids. The germline CDR1 and CDR2 sequences are LNHNV and YYDKDF (reference sequence). Trimming shortened V by 0 bases and J by 6 bases, and 9 bases separated the two germline ends.

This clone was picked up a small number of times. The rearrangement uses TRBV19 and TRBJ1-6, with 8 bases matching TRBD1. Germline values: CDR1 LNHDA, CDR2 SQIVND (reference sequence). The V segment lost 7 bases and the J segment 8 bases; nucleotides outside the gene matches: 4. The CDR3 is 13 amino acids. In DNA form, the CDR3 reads TGTGCCAGTAAAGCACAGGGGGATTCACCCCTCCACTTT. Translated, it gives CASKAQGDSPLHF.

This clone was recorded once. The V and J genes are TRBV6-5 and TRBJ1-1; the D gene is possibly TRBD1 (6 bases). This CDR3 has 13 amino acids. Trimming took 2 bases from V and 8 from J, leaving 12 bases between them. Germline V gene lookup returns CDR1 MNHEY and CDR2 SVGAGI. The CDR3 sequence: CASSYMPDREAFF. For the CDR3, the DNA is TGTGCCAGCAGTTACATGCCAGACAGGGAAGCTTTCTTT.

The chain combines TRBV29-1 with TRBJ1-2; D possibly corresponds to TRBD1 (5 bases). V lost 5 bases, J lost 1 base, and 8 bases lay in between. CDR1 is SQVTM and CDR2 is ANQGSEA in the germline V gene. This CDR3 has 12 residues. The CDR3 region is CSVWGGNYGYTF. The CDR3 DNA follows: TGCAGCGTTTGGGGGGGTAACTATGGCTACACCTTC.

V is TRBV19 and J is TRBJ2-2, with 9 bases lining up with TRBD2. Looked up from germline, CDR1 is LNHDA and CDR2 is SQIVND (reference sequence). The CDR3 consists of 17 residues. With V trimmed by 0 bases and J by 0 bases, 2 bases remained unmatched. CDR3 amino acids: CASSIDLAGTNTGELFF. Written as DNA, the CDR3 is TGTGCCAGTAGTATAGACCTAGCGGGAACGAACACCGGGGAGCTGTTTTTT.

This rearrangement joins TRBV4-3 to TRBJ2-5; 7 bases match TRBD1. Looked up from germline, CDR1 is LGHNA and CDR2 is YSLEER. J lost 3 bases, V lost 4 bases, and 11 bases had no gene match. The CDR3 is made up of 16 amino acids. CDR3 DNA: TGCGCCAGCAGCCCAACCCGACAGGGCAAAAAAGAGACCCAGTACTTC. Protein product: CASSPTRQGKKETQYF.

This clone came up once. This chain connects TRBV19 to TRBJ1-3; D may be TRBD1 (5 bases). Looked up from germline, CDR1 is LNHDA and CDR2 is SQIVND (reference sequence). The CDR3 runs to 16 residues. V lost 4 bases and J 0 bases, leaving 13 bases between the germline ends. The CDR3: CASSTGTDHSGNTIYF. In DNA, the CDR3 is TGTGCCAGTAGTACTGGGACGGATCACTCTGGAAACACCATATATTTT.